This T cell receptor (beta chain) was recorded in a study of blood T cell repertoires in COVID-19. The wider study: From the United States, Italy and Spain came samples of acute and convalescent COVID-19.

Per the study methods: Reference gene primer amplification gave estimated nucleated cell counts. The assay was immunoSEQ multiplex PCR, and TCRdb's table has in-frame clones only and misses some. V, J and clone size are taken as reported in that table, and D and trimming were inferred from the DNA itself. Among 180,000 or so clones listed, around 83% were seen once. The CDR3 sequence is 15 residues long. V dropped 2 bases and J dropped 7 bases, with 16 bases sitting between them. Looked up from germline, CDR1 is SGDLS and CDR2 is YYNGEE. Sample: peripheral blood. This chain joins TRBV9 and TRBJ2-1; no clear D gene. This clonotype was sampled from a man between 18 and 29 years old with acute or convalescent COVID-19. CDR3 sequence reads: CASSVSASGRNEQFF. The CDR3 region has the DNA TGTGCCAGCAGCGTGTCCGCCTCCGGTCGGAATGAGCAGTTCTTC.